This TCR beta chain was profiled in a study of CD8 T cells in Susac syndrome. An input of roughly 0.5 to 1 ug of RNA was subjected to reverse transcription using random hexamers. TCRdb analysed the immunoSEQ multiplex PCR reads with MiXCR anew, one entry per CDR3 protein. This table holds 150,000 to 200,000 distinct CDR3 sequences, more than 90% found once. V shed 6 bases and J 3 bases; nucleotides not matched to a gene: 6. Germline lookup yields CDR1 SGHTA and CDR2 FQGTGA. This CDR3 region has 15 residues. This sequence joins TRBV7-3 and TRBJ2-1, with 9 bases that match TRBD2. The sample was CD4+ T cells from PBMCs. This receptor was identified in a human donor in good health. CDR3 in DNA: TGTGCCAGCAGTACCCGGACTAGCGACTACAATGAGCAGTTCTTC. Amino acid sequence: CASSTRTSDYNEQFF. Full variable domain (remainder filled in from reference TRBV7-3 and TRBJ2-1): GAGVSQTPSNKVTEKGKYVELRCDPISGHTALYWYRQSLGQGPEFLIYFQGTGAADDSGLPNDRFFAVRPEGSVSTLKIQRTERGDSAVYLCASSTRTSDYNEQFFGPGTRLTVL.